One sample yielded the 9 T cell receptor beta chains listed below, sequenced in a study of cytomegalovirus exposure and HLA in healthy donors. A multiplex PCR was run with 60 Vbeta primers and 13 Jbeta primers. Repertoires were generated with immunoSEQ multiplex PCR, while TCRdb's copy carries only in-frame clones and drops some. The table includes some 150,000 clones, 65% to 80% detected once. The specimen sequenced was PBMCs. Receptors originate from a woman in her thirties or forties in good health and CMV-seronegative.

The chain carries TRBV7-9 and TRBJ2-7; a weak D match, TRBD2 (7 bases). This CDR3 is built from 15 residues. Looked up from germline, CDR1 is SEHNR and CDR2 is FQNEAQ (reference sequence). The V end lost 4 bases, the J end lost 2 bases, and 15 bases lay between the germline ends. Here the CDR3 DNA reads TGTGCCAGCAGCTCTGAACCGGGGGGCCCCTACGAGCAGTACTTC. Amino acids: CASSSEPGGPYEQYF. Filled out from reference TRBV7-9 and TRBJ2-7, the complete variable domain reads DTGVSQNPRHKITKRGQNVTFRCDPISEHNRLYWYRQTLGQGPEFLTYFQNEAQLEKSRLLSDRFSAERPKGSFSTLEIQRTEQGDSAMYLCASSSEPGGPYEQYFGPGTRLTVT.

This clone was seen a single time. The rearrangement links TRBV5-4 to TRBJ2-5, with TRBD1 identical over 7 bases. The J call may be in error: the DNA end matches TRBJ2-7 better. Germline CDR1 is SGHNT and CDR2 is YYREEE (reference sequence). This CDR3 is 12 amino acids long. The CDR3 DNA reads TGTGCCAGCAGTTGGACAGGCGGCGAGCAGTACTTC. This translates into CASSWTGGEQYF.

The chain recombines TRBV7-8 with TRBJ2-7; 7 bases are shared with TRBD1. The CDR3 is 15 amino acids. CDR1 is SGHVS, CDR2 FQNEAQ, per germline. With V trimmed by 0 bases and J by 5 bases, 7 bases remained unmatched. The CDR3 loop reads CASSLAYRGINEQYF. CDR3 in DNA: TGTGCCAGCAGCTTAGCTTACAGGGGCATCAACGAGCAGTACTTC.

The rearrangement joins TRBV10-3 to TRBJ2-2; 9 positions match TRBD1. Germline CDR1 ENHRY, CDR2 SYGVKD. This CDR3 spans 14 amino acids. The V and J ends lost 7 bases and 3 bases, in that order; junction bases with no gene match: 3. Here the CDR3 reads CAINRDRDTGELFF. The CDR3 coding sequence is TGTGCCATCAACCGGGACAGGGACACCGGGGAGCTGTTTTTT.

V and J are TRBV28 and TRBJ1-6; weak D call: TRBD1 (6 bases). CDR1 and CDR2 from the germline V gene are MDHEN and SYDVKM. V was trimmed by 5 bases and J by 6 bases, leaving 14 bases between them. The CDR3 is made up of 15 amino acids. In nucleotides, the CDR3 is TGTGCCAGCAGTATCTCCGGGACAACTAATTCACCCCTCCACTTT. Translated: CASSISGTTNSPLHF.

The chain is built from TRBV2 and TRBJ1-4; D unclear. This CDR3 comprises 13 residues. V was pared by 7 bases and J by 3 bases, with 9 bases between. CDR1 SNHLY and CDR2 FYNNEI come from the germline V gene. The CDR3 is CASMVRSNEKLFF. As DNA, the CDR3 is TGTGCCAGCATGGTACGGTCTAATGAAAAACTGTTTTTT.

This chain connects TRBV15 to TRBJ2-1, with 7 bases aligning to TRBD1. The V and J ends lost 8 bases and 5 bases, in that order; junction bases with no gene match: 15. The CDR3 loop spans 16 amino acids. Germline values: CDR1 LNHNV, CDR2 YYDKDF (reference sequence). CDR3 nucleotides: TGTGCCACCGACCGTACAGGGGACCCTAAGGACAATGAGCAGTTCTTC. This codes for CATDRTGDPKDNEQFF. Supplemented by reference TRBV15 and TRBJ2-1, the full variable domain reads DAMVIQNPRYQVTQFGKPVTLSCSQTLNHNVMYWYQQKSSQAPKLLFHYYDKDFNNEADTPDNFQSRRPNTSFCFLDIRSPGLGDTAMYLCATDRTGDPKDNEQFFGPGTRLTVL.

With regard to this clone: The junction does not match germline at one end; this may be a read error. The rearrangement uses TRBV27 and TRBJ2-7; a weak D match, TRBD2 (5 bases). CDR3 size: 12 residues. Germline CDR1 and CDR2: MNHEY and SMNVEV (reference sequence). DNA of the CDR3: TGTGCCAGCAGATTCGGGTTCGGGGAGTTAGACTTC. Translation gives CASRFGFGELDF.

This rearrangement joins TRBV28 to TRBJ1-5; D is unresolved. The CDR3 consists of 13 residues. Germline loops: CDR1 MDHEN, CDR2 SYDVKM. Trimming shortened V by 10 bases and J by 1 base, and 11 bases separated the two germline ends. The CDR3 DNA follows: TGTGCCAACCAACCCCGGAGCAATCAGCCCCAGCATTTT. Protein: CANQPRSNQPQHF.